Below, 28 T cell receptor beta chains from the same sample are listed, as sequenced in a study of T cell changes during pregnancy in multiple sclerosis. Measured with immunoSEQ multiplex PCR; TCRdb has only the in-frame clones, and not every one. The data show about 86,000 clones, with 75% to 95% seen just once and under 2% held by the top ten. The material was peripheral blood, obtained in the first trimester of pregnancy. These receptors were obtained from a female donor in good health, enrolled as a control in a pregnancy study.

The chain carries TRBV9 and TRBJ2-1, with TRBD1 matching 10 bases. CDR3 length equals 13 residues. Germline lookup yields CDR1 SGDLS and CDR2 YYNGEE. The ends lost 3 bases at V and 6 bases at J; junction bases unmatched: 0. DNA for the CDR3: TGTGCCAGCAGCGGGACAGGGGGCAATGAGCAGTTCTTC. Its protein is CASSGTGGNEQFF.

The CDR3 is CASSHTDNQPQHF. The CDR3 region has the DNA TGTGCCAGTAGTCATACAGATAATCAGCCCCAGCATTTT. The V and J genes are TRBV19 and TRBJ1-5; D is unclear. The CDR3 contains 13 residues. The ends were cut back, 5 bases at V and 4 bases at J, with 9 bases in the middle. The germline CDR1 and CDR2 sequences are LNHDA and SQIVND (reference sequence).

In this sample, this clone turned up once. This chain uses TRBV10-3 with TRBJ2-1, with 14 bases matching TRBD2. CDR3 size: 15 residues. Germline V gene lookup returns CDR1 ENHRY and CDR2 SYGVKD. The trim removed 10 bases at V and 7 bases at J, leaving 9 bases unmatched. The CDR3 protein is CATSPGTSGGNEQFF. The CDR3 coding sequence is TGTGCCACCTCACCCGGGACTAGCGGGGGTAATGAGCAGTTCTTC.

The chain carries TRBV6-1 and TRBJ2-5, with D hard to call. Per the germline V gene, CDR1 is MNHNS and CDR2 is SASEGT. Trimming removed 7 bases from V and 7 bases from J, with 22 bases in between. This CDR3 has 15 residues. The DNA of the CDR3 is TGTGCCAGCATCCTAGGATCACTTGGGTCGGGGACCCAGTACTTC. Translation: CASILGSLGSGTQYF.

The J gene is TRBJ2-7, the V gene TRBV29-1, with 12 nucleotides matching TRBD2. Per the germline V gene, CDR1 is SQVTM and CDR2 is ANQGSEA. Losses at the gene ends were 5 bases for V and 1 base for J; bases not matched to a gene: 6. This CDR3 is built from 15 residues. CDR3: CSVTSGGSRSYEQYF. DNA of the CDR3: TGCAGCGTTACTAGCGGGGGGTCCCGATCCTACGAGCAGTACTTC.

The V gene is TRBV29-1, the J gene TRBJ1-1; 9 bases fit TRBD1. This CDR3 spans 17 amino acids. The J segment lost 0 bases and the V segment lost 6 bases, leaving 14 bases of the junction unmatched. Germline CDR1 SQVTM, CDR2 ANQGSEA. CDR3 in DNA: TGCAGCGTATCCGGGACAGGGCGATGGGTTGTGAACACTGAAGCTTTCTTT. Protein product: CSVSGTGRWVVNTEAFF.

Only one count was recorded for this clone. The V gene is TRBV7-2, the J gene TRBJ2-3; 11 positions match TRBD2. The CDR3 runs to 15 residues. Germline trimming cut 4 bases from V and 1 base from J; bases unmatched to any gene: 1. Looked up from germline, CDR1 is SGHTA and CDR2 is FQGNSA. The CDR3 protein is CASSSLAGGTDTQYF. CDR3 bases: TGTGCCAGCAGCTCACTAGCGGGGGGCACAGATACGCAGTATTTT.

The chain employs TRBV9 and TRBJ2-1; 9 nucleotides agree with TRBD1. V dropped 3 bases and J dropped 5; count of bases not matched to a gene: 12. Germline assignment: CDR1 SGDLS and CDR2 YYNGEE. The CDR3 sequence is 17 residues long. CDR3 amino acids: CASSALGTGNWDNEQFF. Written as DNA, the CDR3 is TGTGCCAGCAGCGCATTAGGGACAGGGAATTGGGACAATGAGCAGTTCTTC.

The chain links TRBV5-1 to TRBJ1-2, with 12 bases identical to TRBD1. J was trimmed by 7 bases and V by 0 bases; bases with no gene match: 7. This CDR3 is built from 16 residues. Looked up from germline, CDR1 is SGHRS and CDR2 is YFSETQ. The CDR3 DNA is TGCGCCAGCAGCTTGGAGGGACAGGGGGCCTTTATTGGCTACACCTTC. It yields the protein CASSLEGQGAFIGYTF.

This chain joins TRBV7-2 and TRBJ2-4; D perhaps matches TRBD1 (5 bases). The V end lost 0 bases, the J end lost 0 bases, and 6 bases lay between the germline ends. This CDR3 is built from 15 residues. Germline lookup yields CDR1 SGHTA and CDR2 FQGNSA. The CDR3 reads CASSLAGLAKNIQYF. CDR3 in DNA: TGTGCCAGCAGCTTAGCGGGGCTAGCCAAAAACATTCAGTACTTC.

The chain joins TRBV5-6 to TRBJ1-2; D perhaps matches TRBD1 (5 bases). CDR3 length: 12 residues. The V end was cut by 6 bases, the J end by 9 bases, with 15 bases between. The germline CDR1 and CDR2 sequences are SGHDT and YYEEEE. CDR3 in DNA: TGTGCCAGCATCCAATGGGGGGGAAGCTACACCTTC. This codes for CASIQWGGSYTF.

The CDR3 sequence is CASSQDVFGSRSYNEQFF. CDR3 DNA: TGCGCCAGCAGCCAAGATGTCTTTGGTAGTCGGAGTTACAATGAGCAGTTCTTC. This rearrangement joins TRBV4-3 to TRBJ2-1, with D uncertain. CDR3 length equals 18 residues. Germline CDR1 LGHNA, CDR2 YSLEER. The V and J ends lost 0 bases and 4 bases respectively, with 19 bases between them.

The count of this clone is one. The genes are TRBV12-5 and TRBJ1-5; D not resolved. With 2 bases removed from V and 3 bases from J, the gap between germline ends came to 17 bases. Looked up from germline, CDR1 is LGHNT and CDR2 is FRNRAP. CDR3 length equals 17 residues. The CDR3 is CASGLSLGQTINQPQHF. CDR3 nucleotides: TGTGCTAGTGGTTTGTCTTTGGGCCAGACGATCAATCAGCCCCAGCATTTT.

The chain couples TRBV29-1 to TRBJ1-2, with unresolved D. V gave up 6 bases and J gave up 8 bases, with 13 bases separating them. The CDR3 length is 11 residues. Germline CDR1 is SQVTM and CDR2 is ANQGSEA. The DNA for the CDR3 is TGCAGCGTGGAGATGGGTCGGGGCTACACCTTC. This translates into CSVEMGRGYTF.

The rearrangement uses TRBV19 and TRBJ1-2; TRBD1 aligns across 7 bases. The CDR3 runs 14 residues. In germline, CDR1 is LNHDA, CDR2 SQIVND (reference sequence). Trimming cost V 3 bases and J 3 bases; bases outside gene matches: 4. The CDR3 region is CASSIRTGHYGYTF. CDR3 nucleotides: TGTGCCAGTAGTATTCGGACAGGTCACTATGGCTACACCTTC.

This chain uses TRBV7-2 with TRBJ2-2; D is perhaps TRBD2 (5 bases). The ends were cut back, 4 bases at V and 6 bases at J, with 15 bases in the middle. In germline, CDR1 is SGHTA, CDR2 FQGNSA. The CDR3 is 15 residues long. CDR3 in DNA: TGTGCCAGCAGCTCCTTCGGGGTTTTGGCCGGGGAGCTGTTTTTT. It translates to CASSSFGVLAGELFF.

The gene calls are TRBV11-2 and TRBJ2-3; D not resolved. CDR1 is SGHAT and CDR2 is FQNNGV in the germline V gene. This CDR3 is built from 16 residues. Trimming removed 1 base from V and 4 bases from J, with 15 bases in between. In nucleotides, the CDR3 is TGTGCCAGCAGCTTAGGTGGGCAGCCCCAAGCAGATACGCAGTATTTT. Translation: CASSLGGQPQADTQYF. Full variable domain (remainder filled in from reference TRBV11-2 and TRBJ2-3): EAGVAQSPRYKIIEKRQSVAFWCNPISGHATLYWYQQILGQGPKLLIQFQNNGVVDDSQLPKDRFSAERLKGVDSTLKIQPAKLEDSAVYLCASSLGGQPQADTQYFGPGTRLTVL.

A remark on this clone: One end of the junction does not line up with germline, which may come from a read error. The chain uses TRBV11-2 and TRBJ1-6; D is uncertain. CDR3 length equals 15 residues. Germline V CDR1 and CDR2: SGHAT, FQNNGV. The CDR3 DNA sequence: TGTGCCAGCAACTTATTGGGGAGTCGGGATTCACCCCTCCACTTT. This codes for CASNLLGSRDSPLHF.

This chain uses TRBV18 with TRBJ2-3; 7 positions match TRBD1. Trimming removed 2 bases from V and 6 bases from J; junction bases left unmatched: 8. CDR3 length: 15 residues. Per germline, CDR1 KGHSH and CDR2 LQKENI. In DNA form, the CDR3 reads TGTGCCAGCTCACCAGACAGTTTAGGGGGCGATACGCAGTATTTT. As protein: CASSPDSLGGDTQYF.

The chain employs TRBV7-2 and TRBJ1-5; 8 nucleotides align to TRBD1. The CDR3 has 13 residues. V lost 6 bases to trimming and J lost 6 bases; unmatched junction nucleotides: 4. Germline values: CDR1 SGHTA, CDR2 FQGNSA. CDR3 sequence reads: CASRPTGVQPQHF. CDR3 nucleotide sequence: TGTGCCAGCAGACCGACAGGGGTTCAGCCCCAGCATTTT.

The genes are TRBV7-6 and TRBJ1-3, with D possibly being TRBD1 (5 bases). V was shortened by 5 bases and J by 8 bases, with 19 bases between the two germline ends. Per germline, CDR1 SGHVS and CDR2 FNYEAQ. The CDR3 contains 15 residues. The CDR3 sequence: CASSREGLPKYTIYF. DNA of the CDR3: TGTGCCAGCAGCAGAGAGGGACTTCCGAAATACACCATATATTTT.

This clone was detected only once. The genes are TRBV5-6 and TRBJ1-1; tentative D call: TRBD1 (5 bases). V dropped 0 bases and J dropped 5 bases, with 11 bases sitting between them. Germline V gene sequence: CDR1 SGHDT, CDR2 YYEEEE. CDR3 length equals 14 residues. The CDR3 nucleotides read TGTGCCAGCAGCTTGGGCAGGGTCGGTACTGAAGCTTTCTTT. Protein: CASSLGRVGTEAFF.

The chain employs TRBV7-2 and TRBJ1-4; 8 bases are shared with TRBD1. The germline CDR1 and CDR2 sequences are SGHTA and FQGNSA. The length of the CDR3 is 15 residues. J gave up 5 bases and V 2 bases, and 4 bases lay outside the gene matches. The CDR3 spells CASSLRTGRNEKLFF. CDR3 in DNA: TGTGCCAGCAGCTTACGGACAGGGCGGAATGAAAAACTGTTTTTT.

CDR3 nucleotide sequence: TGTGCCAGCAGTGCCGATGGGGGGAGCACTGAAGCTTTCTTT. Its translation: CASSADGGSTEAFF. The V gene is TRBV6-4, the J gene TRBJ1-1; TRBD1 might be the D (5 bases). Germline loops: CDR1 MRHNA, CDR2 SNTAGT. V lost 4 bases and J 4 bases, leaving 13 bases between the germline ends. This CDR3 comprises 14 residues.

The gene calls are TRBV9 and TRBJ1-1; 10 bases map to TRBD1. The CDR3 is 18 amino acids. Germline V lookup: CDR1 SGDLS, CDR2 YYNGEE. With 4 bases clipped from V and 1 base from J, the junction kept 13 bases outside the gene matches. The DNA of the CDR3 is TGTGCCAGCAGCCCAAATGCGCGACAGGGGGCGTCGAACACTGAAGCTTTCTTT. Translation gives CASSPNARQGASNTEAFF.

The chain recombines TRBV7-2 with TRBJ1-5; D is possibly TRBD1 (6 bases). CDR3 size: 15 residues. CDR1 is SGHTA, CDR2 FQGNSA, per germline. Between the trimmed V and J ends, which lost 1 base and 6 bases, there was a span of 13 bases. The CDR3 DNA reads TGTGCCAGCAGCTTAGGAAACAGGGAAGGTCAGCCCCAGCATTTT. Protein sequence: CASSLGNREGQPQHF.

This chain uses TRBV21-1 with TRBJ1-5. TRBV21-1 constitutes a pseudogene. This CDR3 comprises 14 residues. CDR3 DNA sequence: TGTGCCAGCAGCCTTAGCGAGGGCAATCAGCCCCAGCATTTT. Its protein is CASSLSEGNQPQHF.

CDR3 sequence: CASSRLPTSNTEAFF. Written as DNA, the CDR3 is TGTGCCAGCAGCCGACTTCCGACTTCGAACACTGAAGCTTTCTTT. The chain recombines TRBV7-2 with TRBJ1-1; D not resolved. Germline lookup yields CDR1 SGHTA and CDR2 FQGNSA. V dropped 5 bases and J dropped 1 base, with 14 bases sitting between them. The CDR3 length is 15 residues.